This TCR beta chain stems from a study of blood T cells in healthy people across ages. The CDR3 runs 16 residues. Per the germline V gene, CDR1 is MNHNY and CDR2 is SVGAGI (reference sequence). Trimming took 6 bases from V and 0 from J, leaving 15 bases between them. Next came a second PCR, run for about 7 to 12 cycles, which used a sample-barcoded 5' primer along with a J-beta primer mix. Each cDNA was tagged by a template-switch adaptor containing 12 random nucleotides. Each sample yielded at least 3 million CDR3-containing paired-end reads. Via MiXCR, TCRdb re-called the 5' RACE reads, giving one row per CDR3 protein. The data contain approximately 800,000 distinct CDR3 sequences, approximately 55% of them singletons. Study-wide results and limits: One million T cells yielded diversity estimates that were considered underestimates. Measured against age, TCR beta diversity per million T cells decreased in a roughly linear manner.

Turning to this clonotype: Its specificity is not known.

The clonotype was recovered from a man at least 80 years old in good health. Material: blood. The chain joins TRBV6-6 to TRBJ1-5; TRBD1 might be the D (5 bases). The CDR3 DNA sequence: TGTGCCAGCAGCGCTAGGGGAGTGGATAGCAATCAGCCCCAGCATTTT. Translated: CASSARGVDSNQPQHF.